The present TCR beta chain was sequenced within a study of vaccination and CD4 T cells after COVID-19. Study information: Convalescent cases consisted of six males and four females, of whom two were Hispanic. Study-wide results and limits: Median SARS-CoV-2-reactive clonotype numbers went from roughly 21 to 40; this increase was not significant.

The sample holds a few counts of this clonotype. The antigen remains unidentified. Oncomine TCR Beta short-read sequencing was applied to DNA from cultured CD4+ T cells. In this case, cultured CD4+ T cells provided the extracted genomic DNA. TCRdb re-analysed the PCR reads in MiXCR, keeping a single row per CDR3 protein. The table lists roughly 17,000 distinct CDR3 sequences, 23% of them singletons, with approximately 8.6% in the top ten. Treatment defined: approximately 11-day PBMC culture with coronavirus spike peptide pools or control peptides (ViraFEST assay). Before TCRs were sequenced, ViraFEST expanded antigen-specific T cells with peptide pools. The CDR3 consists of 16 residues. In germline, CDR1 is LNHNV, CDR2 YYDKDF (reference sequence). Germline trimming cut 1 base from V and 0 bases from J; bases unmatched to any gene: 5.

The V call is TRBV15, the J call TRBJ2-7; 8 nucleotides line up with TRBD2. This sequence was found in a human donor with COVID-19. The sequencing input was cultured CD4+ T cells from blood. In nucleotides, the CDR3 is TGTGCCACCAGCAGAGGTCGGGGGGGCAGCTCCTACGAGCAGTACTTC. Encoded protein: CATSRGRGGSSYEQYF.